This T cell receptor (beta chain) was documented in a study of cytomegalovirus exposure and HLA in healthy donors. The PCR made use of 60 Vbeta and 13 Jbeta primers. Generated by immunoSEQ multiplex PCR, the TCRdb table keeps only in-frame clones and is missing some. Seen here are more than 95,000 clones, 65% to 80% observed once, and the top ten hold roughly 15%. Germline V gene sequence: CDR1 SGDLS, CDR2 YYNGEE. The CDR3 length is 14 residues. After removal of 2 bases from V and 5 bases from J, the junction contained 6 bases not matched to a gene. The V call is TRBV9, the J call TRBJ2-7; 8 bases agree with TRBD2. Sequenced material: PBMCs. This TCR was sampled from a woman between 70 and 85 years old in good health and CMV-seropositive. DNA for the CDR3: TGTGCCAGCAGCGTGAAGAGCGGGGGAAACGAGCAGTACTTC. It encodes CASSVKSGGNEQYF.